This T cell receptor (beta chain) was observed in a study of cytomegalovirus exposure and HLA in healthy donors. Study results and caveats: It was found in a later analysis that first-cohort TCR clusters tended to co-occur in the roughly 120 validation repertoires. For most TCR sequences rarity was the rule, although some public TCRs occurred in many donors.

As to this clone: The antigen remains undetermined.

Profiled with immunoSEQ multiplex PCR; TCRdb holds only in-frame clones, not every one. The sample contains about 280,000 clones, over 75% of which appear only once. The sequencing input was PBMCs. This clonotype was obtained from a woman aged 18-30 years in good health and CMV-seronegative.

CDR3 sequence reads: CASSHALAGNEQYF. CDR3 DNA sequence: TGTGCCAGCTCACACGCACTAGCGGGAAACGAGCAGTACTTC. The V call is TRBV18, the J call TRBJ2-7; TRBD2 matches 10 bases. Germline V CDR1 and CDR2: KGHSH, LQKENI. The CDR3 is made up of 14 amino acids. Trimming took 4 bases from V and 5 from J; bases not matched to a gene: 5.